This T cell receptor (beta chain) was sequenced for a study of T cells in Graves' hyperthyroidism and ophthalmopathy. Study-wide context: Sampling of peripheral blood happened at initial diagnosis, prior to any treatment.

Amplification yielded TCR beta CDR3 regions, with RNA transcripts as the source. Initially, a first-round RT-PCR of the TCR CDR3 employed the HTBI primer set. One entry per CDR3 protein results from TCRdb running MiXCR on the multiplex PCR reads. Of about half a million distinct CDR3 sequences in the sample, about 16% were seen once. The PBMCs had their origin in about 9.7 ml of fresh peripheral blood. This TCR derives from a woman in her twenties or thirties with Graves' ophthalmopathy. Material for sequencing was blood.

The CDR3 here is CASSPRTGLLGYTF. The CDR3, as DNA: TGTGCCAGCAGCCCCCGGACAGGCCTCCTGGGCTACACCTTC. The V gene is TRBV2, the J gene TRBJ1-2; TRBD1 matches at 7 bases. The CDR3 is made up of 14 amino acids. The V segment lost 6 bases and the J segment 8 bases; nucleotides outside the gene matches: 12. The germline V gene has CDR1 SNHLY and CDR2 FYNNEI.